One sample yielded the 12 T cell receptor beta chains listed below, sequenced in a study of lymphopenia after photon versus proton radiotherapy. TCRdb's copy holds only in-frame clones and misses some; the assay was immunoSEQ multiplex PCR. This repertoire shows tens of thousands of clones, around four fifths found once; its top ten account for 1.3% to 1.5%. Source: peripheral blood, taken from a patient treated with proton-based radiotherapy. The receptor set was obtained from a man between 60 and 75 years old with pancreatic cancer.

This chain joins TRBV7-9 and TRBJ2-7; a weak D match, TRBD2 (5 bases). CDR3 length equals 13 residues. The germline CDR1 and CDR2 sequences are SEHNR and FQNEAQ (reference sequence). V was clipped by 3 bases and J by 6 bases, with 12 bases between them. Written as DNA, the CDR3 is TGTGCCAGCAGCTTGGTGGGAGAAGCCGAGCAGTACTTC. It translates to CASSLVGEAEQYF.

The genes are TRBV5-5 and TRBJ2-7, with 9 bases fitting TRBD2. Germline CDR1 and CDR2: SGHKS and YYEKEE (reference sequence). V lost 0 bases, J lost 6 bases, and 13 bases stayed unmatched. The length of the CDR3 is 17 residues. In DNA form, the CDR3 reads TGTGCCAGCAGCTTGGCGCCAGCGGGGGGCAATGTTGGCGAGCAGTACTTC. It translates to CASSLAPAGGNVGEQYF.

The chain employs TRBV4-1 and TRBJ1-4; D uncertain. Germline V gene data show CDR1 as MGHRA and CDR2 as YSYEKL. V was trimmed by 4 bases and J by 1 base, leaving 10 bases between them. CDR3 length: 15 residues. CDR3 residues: CASSLGVLTNEKLFF. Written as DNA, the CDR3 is TGCGCCAGCAGCCTTGGGGTGCTAACTAATGAAAAACTGTTTTTT.

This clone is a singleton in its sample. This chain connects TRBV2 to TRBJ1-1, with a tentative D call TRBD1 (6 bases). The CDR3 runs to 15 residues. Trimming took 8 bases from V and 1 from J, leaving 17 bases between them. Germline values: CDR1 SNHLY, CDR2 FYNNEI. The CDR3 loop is CASSSEGVTNTEAFF. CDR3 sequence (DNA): TGTGCCAGCTCATCCGAGGGGGTTACGAACACTGAAGCTTTCTTT.

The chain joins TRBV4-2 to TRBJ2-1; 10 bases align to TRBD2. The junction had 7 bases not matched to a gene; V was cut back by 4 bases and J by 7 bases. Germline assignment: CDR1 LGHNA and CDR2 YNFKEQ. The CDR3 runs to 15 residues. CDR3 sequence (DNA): TGTGCCAGCAGCCCACGCGGGACTAGCGAGAATGAGCAGTTCTTC. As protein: CASSPRGTSENEQFF.

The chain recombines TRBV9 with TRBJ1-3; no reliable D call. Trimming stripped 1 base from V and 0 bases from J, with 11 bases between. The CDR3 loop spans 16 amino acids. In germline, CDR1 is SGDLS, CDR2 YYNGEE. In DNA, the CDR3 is TGTGCCAGCAGCGTAAAACAGAGACCCTCTGGAAACACCATATATTTT. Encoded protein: CASSVKQRPSGNTIYF.

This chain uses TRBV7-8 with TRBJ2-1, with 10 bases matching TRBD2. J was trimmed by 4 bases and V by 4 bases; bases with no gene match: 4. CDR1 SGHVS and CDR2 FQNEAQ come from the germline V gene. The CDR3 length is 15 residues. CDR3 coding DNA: TGTGCCAGCAGCTGGACTAGCGGAGCTTACAATGAGCAGTTCTTC. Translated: CASSWTSGAYNEQFF.

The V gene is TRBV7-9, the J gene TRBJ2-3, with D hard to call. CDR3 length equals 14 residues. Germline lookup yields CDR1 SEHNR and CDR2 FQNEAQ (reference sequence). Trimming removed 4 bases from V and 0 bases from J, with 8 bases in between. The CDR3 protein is CASSWSASTDTQYF. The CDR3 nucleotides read TGTGCCAGCAGCTGGAGCGCTAGCACAGATACGCAGTATTTT.

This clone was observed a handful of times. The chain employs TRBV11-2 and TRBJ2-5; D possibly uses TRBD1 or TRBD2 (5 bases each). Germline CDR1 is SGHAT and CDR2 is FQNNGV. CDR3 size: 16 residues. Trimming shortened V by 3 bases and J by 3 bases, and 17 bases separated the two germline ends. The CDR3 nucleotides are TGTGCCAGCAGCTTTTGGGGGAATGCGGAAAAAGAGACCCAGTACTTC. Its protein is CASSFWGNAEKETQYF.

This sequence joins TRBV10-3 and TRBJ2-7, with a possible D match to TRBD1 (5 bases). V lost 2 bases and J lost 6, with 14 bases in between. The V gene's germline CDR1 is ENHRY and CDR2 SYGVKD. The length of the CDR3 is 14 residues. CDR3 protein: CAISEIAGLAEQYF. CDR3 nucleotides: TGTGCCATCAGTGAGATCGCAGGGCTGGCCGAGCAGTACTTC.

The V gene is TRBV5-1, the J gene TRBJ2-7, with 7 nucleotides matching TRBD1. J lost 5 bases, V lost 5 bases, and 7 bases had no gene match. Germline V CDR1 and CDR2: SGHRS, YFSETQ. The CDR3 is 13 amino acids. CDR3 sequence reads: CASSLPGTDEQYF. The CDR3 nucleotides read TGCGCCAGCAGTCTCCCGGGGACAGACGAGCAGTACTTC.

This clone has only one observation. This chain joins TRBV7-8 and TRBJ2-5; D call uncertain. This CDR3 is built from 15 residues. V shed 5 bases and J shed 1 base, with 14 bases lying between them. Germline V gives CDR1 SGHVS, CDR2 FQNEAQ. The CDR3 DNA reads TGTGCCAGCAGCCAGCCCGTGGGTTCCCAAGAGACCCAGTACTTC. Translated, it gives CASSQPVGSQETQYF. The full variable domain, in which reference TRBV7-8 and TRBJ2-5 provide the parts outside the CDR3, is GAGVSQSPRYKVAKRGQDVALRCDPISGHVSLFWYQQALGQGPEFLTYFQNEAQLDKSGLPSDRFFAERPEGSVSTLKIQRTQQEDSAVYLCASSQPVGSQETQYFGPGTRLLVL.